This T cell receptor beta chain was recorded in a study of T cells after yellow fever vaccination. Points from the study as a whole: Overall, a small share of clonotypes was seen in both CD4 and CD8 compartments.

TCRdb recomputed calls from the 5' RACE reads with MiXCR, one row per CDR3 protein. The sample shows 300,000 to 350,000 distinct CDR3 sequences, 8% to 9.5% of them seen only once. The CDR3 loop spans 14 amino acids. Trimming pared 4 bases from V and 0 bases from J, leaving 10 bases between. Germline V CDR1 and CDR2: SGHNT, YYREEE (reference sequence). At least ten counts were recorded for this clonotype. Its antigen is not known. The origin of this receptor is a man between 18 and 29 years old who received the YFV17D yellow fever vaccine. This sequence joins TRBV5-4 and TRBJ1-1, with a weak D call TRBD1 (6 bases). Sample: PBMCs, taken roughly 47 days after the first yellow fever vaccination. The CDR3, as DNA: TGTGCCAGCAGCCCGGGACACCTGAACACTGAAGCTTTCTTT. The encoded protein is CASSPGHLNTEAFF.